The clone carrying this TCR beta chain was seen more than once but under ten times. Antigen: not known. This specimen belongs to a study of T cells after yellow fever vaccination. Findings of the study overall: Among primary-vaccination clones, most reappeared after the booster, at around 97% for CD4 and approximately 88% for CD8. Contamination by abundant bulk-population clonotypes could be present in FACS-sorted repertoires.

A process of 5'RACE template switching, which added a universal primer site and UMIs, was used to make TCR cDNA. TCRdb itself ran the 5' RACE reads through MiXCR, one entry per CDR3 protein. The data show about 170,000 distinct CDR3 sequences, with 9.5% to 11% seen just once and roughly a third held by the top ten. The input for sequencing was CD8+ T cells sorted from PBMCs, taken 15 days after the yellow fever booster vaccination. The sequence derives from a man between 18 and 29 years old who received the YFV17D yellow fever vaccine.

The DNA for the CDR3 is TGCGCCAGCAGCCGCGAACCGGGAGAGAAAGAGACCCAGTACTTC. Translating gives CASSREPGEKETQYF. The rearrangement links TRBV4-3 to TRBJ2-5, with D possibly being TRBD2 (6 bases). Deletions cut 4 bases from V and 3 bases from J, with 15 bases between. The germline gives CDR1 LGHNA, CDR2 YSLEER. The CDR3 runs to 15 residues.